The 13 T cell receptor beta chains below were found in one sample sequenced in a study of shared clonotypes between healthy human individuals. Measured with immunoSEQ multiplex PCR; TCRdb has only the in-frame clones, and not every one. The table lists about 960,000 clones, about three quarters of them singletons, with about 1.5% in the top ten. The material sequenced was memory CD4+ T cells sorted from blood. Subset: CD45RA-negative fraction. The receptor source for this set is a man between 18 and 29 years old in good health.

Comments on this clone: A much larger clone is a single base away; this may be a read error. Other DNA sequences in the same sample also yield this CDR3. The chain carries TRBV28 and TRBJ2-5; 9 nucleotides line up with TRBD1. Germline-derived CDR1 and CDR2 are MDHEN and SYDVKM. The ends lost 4 bases at V and 4 bases at J; junction bases unmatched: 4. The CDR3 totals 14 residues. Here the CDR3 reads CASSSGQGRETQYF. Written as DNA, the CDR3 is TGTGCCAGCAGTTCCGGACAGGGGCGAGAGACCCAGTACTTC.

The chain has TRBV30 and TRBJ2-5; D tentatively reads TRBD1 or TRBD2 (6 bases each). This CDR3 has 13 residues. Germline-derived CDR1 and CDR2 are GTSNPN and SVGIG (reference sequence). V was shortened by 5 bases and J by 2 bases, with 12 bases between the two germline ends. CDR3 sequence: CAWGGGRQETQYF. In DNA form, the CDR3 reads TGTGCCTGGGGAGGGGGGAGACAAGAGACCCAGTACTTC.

The J gene is TRBJ2-1, the V gene TRBV27, with D unclear. CDR3 size: 13 residues. V was shortened by 7 bases and J by 0 bases, with 7 bases between the two germline ends. Germline assignment: CDR1 MNHEY and CDR2 SMNVEV (reference sequence). DNA of the CDR3: TGTGCCAGCACCCCCAGCTCCTACAATGAGCAGTTCTTC. It yields the protein CASTPSSYNEQFF.

The chain couples TRBV4-3 to TRBJ1-6, with D perhaps matching TRBD1 (5 bases). The germline CDR1 and CDR2 sequences are LGHNA and YSLEER. CDR3 length: 15 amino acids. V gave up 0 bases and J gave up 10 bases, with 13 bases separating them. The CDR3 nucleotides read TGCGCCAGCAGCCAAGATCGGCAGGGCTGGTCACCCCTCCACTTT. Amino acids: CASSQDRQGWSPLHF.

This clone was observed once. The gene calls are TRBV28 and TRBJ2-7, with D possibly being TRBD1 (5 bases). The length of the CDR3 is 14 residues. V lost 6 bases and J lost 2, with 14 bases in between. In germline, CDR1 is MDHEN, CDR2 SYDVKM. CDR3 protein: CASRTQGNTYEQYF. The CDR3, as DNA: TGTGCCAGCAGAACTCAGGGAAATACCTACGAGCAGTACTTC.

This clone came up a few times. The chain couples TRBV5-4 to TRBJ2-4; TRBD1 agrees at 7 bases. Germline V gene data show CDR1 as SGHNT and CDR2 as YYREEE (reference sequence). The CDR3 extends over 18 amino acids. V gave up 3 bases and J gave up 0 bases; unmatched junction bases: 12. The CDR3 nucleotides are TGTGCCAGCAGCTCTTACTCACAGGGGCCGAGAGCCAAAAACATTCAGTACTTC. Translation: CASSSYSQGPRAKNIQYF.

V and J are TRBV18 and TRBJ1-1; tentatively, D is TRBD1 (5 bases). Trimming took 2 bases from V and 4 from J, leaving 14 bases between them. This CDR3 is built from 15 residues. Germline V gives CDR1 KGHSH, CDR2 LQKENI. Written as DNA, the CDR3 is TGTGCCAGCTCACCATCTACTACTGGGGGCACTGAAGCTTTCTTT. Residues: CASSPSTTGGTEAFF.

The CDR3 reads CASSRTSGRSTDTQYF. CDR3 DNA sequence: TGTGCCAGCAGTCGGACTAGCGGGAGGAGCACAGATACGCAGTATTTT. V usage is TRBV5-4 and J usage is TRBJ2-3, with 14 bases fitting TRBD2. Unmatched junction bases numbered 2, after V lost 5 bases and J lost 0 bases. This CDR3 spans 16 amino acids. The germline gives CDR1 SGHNT, CDR2 YYREEE (reference sequence).

This clone turned up a few times. The chain couples TRBV6-1 to TRBJ2-7; TRBD1 agrees at 7 bases. The CDR3 covers 11 residues. The germline CDR1 and CDR2 sequences are MNHNS and SASEGT. The J segment lost 5 bases and the V segment lost 9 bases, leaving 4 bases of the junction unmatched. CDR3 in amino acids: CASDRVNEQYF. The DNA for the CDR3 is TGTGCCAGTGACAGGGTTAACGAGCAGTACTTC.

V and J are TRBV5-4 and TRBJ2-3; D may be TRBD2 (6 bases). Trimming took 3 bases from V and 0 from J, leaving 14 bases between them. This CDR3 region has 16 residues. Germline V gene lookup returns CDR1 SGHNT and CDR2 YYREEE (reference sequence). The CDR3 loop is CASSSGVLGSTDTQYF. The CDR3 nucleotides are TGTGCCAGCAGCTCGGGGGTGCTCGGTAGCACAGATACGCAGTATTTT.

The rearrangement links TRBV30 to TRBJ1-6; 8 bases are shared with TRBD1. Germline CDR1 GTSNPN, CDR2 SVGIG (reference sequence). J was trimmed by 4 bases and V by 4 bases; bases with no gene match: 6. The CDR3 totals 15 residues. This chain's CDR3 is CAWKDRVKYNSPLHF. DNA of the CDR3: TGTGCCTGGAAGGACAGGGTTAAATATAATTCACCCCTCCACTTT.

V is TRBV4-3 and J is TRBJ2-2, with 8 bases identical to TRBD2. With V trimmed by 3 bases and J by 2 bases, 11 bases remained unmatched. This CDR3 spans 18 amino acids. Germline V gene lookup returns CDR1 LGHNA and CDR2 YSLEER. CDR3 region: CASSHFNSGTRNTGELFF. The CDR3 DNA sequence: TGCGCCAGCAGCCACTTTAATTCCGGGACTAGAAACACCGGGGAGCTGTTTTTT.

This chain uses TRBV7-3 with TRBJ2-7; D is ambiguous. The V gene's germline CDR1 is SGHTA and CDR2 FQGTGA. The CDR3 loop spans 14 amino acids. The V end was cut by 2 bases, the J end by 2 bases, with 10 bases between. The CDR3 protein is CASSLQDGPYEQYF. The CDR3, as DNA: TGTGCCAGCAGCTTACAGGATGGGCCCTACGAGCAGTACTTC.